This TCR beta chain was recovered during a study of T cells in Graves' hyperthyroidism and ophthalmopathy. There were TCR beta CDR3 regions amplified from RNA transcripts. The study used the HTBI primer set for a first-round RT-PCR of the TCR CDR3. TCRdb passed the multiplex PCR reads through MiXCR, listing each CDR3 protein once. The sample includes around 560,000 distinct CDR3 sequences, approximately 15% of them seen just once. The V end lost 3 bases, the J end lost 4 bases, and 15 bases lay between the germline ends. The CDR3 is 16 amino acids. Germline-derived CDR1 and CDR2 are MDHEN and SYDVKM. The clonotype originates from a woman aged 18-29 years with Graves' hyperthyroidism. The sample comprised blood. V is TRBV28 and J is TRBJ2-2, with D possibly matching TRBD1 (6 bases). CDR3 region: CASSFQDSRSTGELFF. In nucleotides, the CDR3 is TGTGCCAGCAGTTTTCAGGACAGCCGCAGCACCGGGGAGCTGTTTTTT.